The 23 T cell receptor beta chains reported below all come from one sample, sequenced in a study of cytomegalovirus exposure and HLA in healthy donors. A multiplex PCR was run with 60 Vbeta primers and 13 Jbeta primers. The assay was immunoSEQ multiplex PCR, and TCRdb's table has in-frame clones only and misses some. Reported are about 77,000 clones; the ten largest clones contain roughly an eighth. The sequencing input was PBMCs. All receptors derive from a man in his fifties in good health and CMV-seropositive.

The chain employs TRBV29-1 and TRBJ2-2; 7 nucleotides agree with TRBD1. The V gene end was trimmed by 7 bases and the J gene end by 4 bases; junction bases not matched to a gene: 9. CDR1 SQVTM and CDR2 ANQGSEA come from the germline V gene. The CDR3 spans 14 residues. DNA for the CDR3: TGCAGCGGCGGACAGGTTCTAGGCACCGGGGAGCTGTTTTTT. It yields the protein CSGGQVLGTGELFF.

J is TRBJ1-6 and V is TRBV2; D is ambiguous. This CDR3 is 14 amino acids long. V was pared by 2 bases and J by 6 bases, with 8 bases between. CDR1 is SNHLY and CDR2 is FYNNEI in the germline V gene. This CDR3 is CASSEFVSNSPLHF. The CDR3 DNA sequence: TGTGCCAGCAGTGAATTCGTCTCTAATTCACCCCTCCACTTT.

This sequence joins TRBV5-1 and TRBJ2-2; maybe TRBD1 (5 bases). Germline lookup yields CDR1 SGHRS and CDR2 YFSETQ. The length of the CDR3 is 15 residues. V was trimmed by 2 bases and J by 3 bases, leaving 11 bases between them. The CDR3 here is CASSLHQGYTGELFF. The CDR3 bases are TGCGCCAGCAGCTTACATCAGGGCTACACCGGGGAGCTGTTTTTT.

This sequence joins TRBV5-1 and TRBJ2-2; 9 nucleotides align to TRBD2. This CDR3 contains 16 residues. The germline V gene has CDR1 SGHRS and CDR2 YFSETQ. V trimming: 3 bases; J trimming: 4 bases; junction bases outside the gene matches: 7. CDR3 sequence: CASSSGLAPGTGELFF. The CDR3 coding sequence is TGCGCCAGCAGCTCGGGACTAGCTCCGGGCACCGGGGAGCTGTTTTTT. The variable domain in full, completed from reference TRBV5-1 and TRBJ2-2, reads KAGVTQTPRYLIKTRGQQVTLSCSPISGHRSVSWYQQTPGQGLQFLFEYFSETQRNKGNFPGRFSGRQFSNSRSEMNVSTLELGDSALYLCASSSGLAPGTGELFFGEGSRLTVL.

The V and J genes are TRBV6-1 and TRBJ2-7; TRBD1 might be the D (6 bases). This CDR3 has 15 residues. The V gene's germline CDR1 is MNHNS and CDR2 SASEGT. Trimming cost V 6 bases and J 1 base, with 16 bases left between them. The CDR3 bases are TGTGCCAGCAGACAGGGCAAAAGGGGGTCCTACGAGCAGTACGTC. This sequence encodes CASRQGKRGSYEQYV.

J is TRBJ1-5 and V is TRBV4-1, with D possibly TRBD1 on 6 matching bases. Deletions cut 4 bases from V and 5 bases from J, with 9 bases between. Germline loops: CDR1 MGHRA, CDR2 YSYEKL. The CDR3 is made up of 13 amino acids. This CDR3 reads CASSLPGDQPQHF. For the CDR3, the DNA is TGCGCCAGCAGCCTTCCAGGGGATCAGCCCCAGCATTTT.

The chain combines TRBV10-3 with TRBJ2-7; a weak D match, TRBD1 (6 bases). Gene TRBJ2-5 matches the end of the DNA better, so the J call may be wrong. The CDR3 has 13 residues. From germline, CDR1 is ENHRY and CDR2 SYGVKD. Here the CDR3 reads CAISEVQGETQYF. CDR3 DNA: TGTGCCATCAGTGAGGTCCAGGGGGAGACCCAGTACTTC.

The rearrangement joins TRBV11-2 to TRBJ2-3; D unclear. V lost 3 bases, J lost 3 bases, and 7 bases lay in between. Germline CDR1 and CDR2: SGHAT and FQNNGV. The CDR3 spans 13 residues. The CDR3 nucleotides read TGTGCCAGCAGCTTCGTGAGGACAGATACGCAGTATTTT. Translation: CASSFVRTDTQYF.

This rearrangement joins TRBV28 to TRBJ1-2; maybe TRBD1 (6 bases). Trimming cost V 6 bases and J 7 bases, with 15 bases left between them. Germline CDR1 MDHEN, CDR2 SYDVKM. CDR3 length: 13 residues. CDR3 loop: CASSSGTRVGYTF. The CDR3 DNA sequence: TGTGCCAGCAGCAGTGGGACACGCGTTGGCTACACCTTC.

This chain links TRBV18 with TRBJ2-4; 7 nucleotides line up with TRBD1. Germline-derived CDR1 and CDR2 are KGHSH and LQKENI. The CDR3 runs to 15 residues. After removal of 0 bases from V and 6 bases from J, the junction contained 5 bases not matched to a gene. CDR3 sequence reads: CASSPPSGGRNIQYF. CDR3 nucleotide sequence: TGTGCCAGCTCACCACCTTCAGGGGGAAGAAACATTCAGTACTTC.

This chain connects TRBV29-1 to TRBJ1-1; 7 nucleotides line up with TRBD1. Germline V CDR1 and CDR2: SQVTM, ANQGSEA. This CDR3 is built from 11 residues. V was pared by 4 bases and J by 7 bases, with 3 bases of the junction left unmatched. Here the CDR3 DNA reads TGCAGCGTTGGGGACAGACTTGAAGCTTTCTTT. As protein: CSVGDRLEAFF.

The gene calls are TRBV6-1 and TRBJ2-2; TRBD2 might be the D (5 bases). Germline CDR1 MNHNS, CDR2 SASEGT. The CDR3 consists of 13 residues. The ends were cut back, 3 bases at V and 5 bases at J, with 7 bases in the middle. CDR3 protein: CASSEWETGELFF. DNA for the CDR3: TGTGCCAGCAGTGAGTGGGAGACCGGGGAGCTGTTTTTT.

V is TRBV6-5 and J is TRBJ2-6; 7 bases map to TRBD2. There are 14 residues in the CDR3. V was pared by 7 bases and J by 2 bases, with 2 bases of the junction left unmatched. CDR1 and CDR2 (germline): MNHEY, SVGAGI. The CDR3 reads CASTGRPGANVLTF. In DNA form, the CDR3 reads TGTGCCAGCACCGGGAGGCCTGGGGCCAACGTCCTGACTTTC.

This chain uses TRBV2 with TRBJ2-2; D might be TRBD2 (5 bases). The length of the CDR3 is 15 residues. Germline V gives CDR1 SNHLY, CDR2 FYNNEI. Between the trimmed V and J ends, which lost 4 bases and 2 bases, there was a span of 11 bases. The CDR3 region is CASSGERYNTGELFF. In nucleotides, the CDR3 is TGTGCCAGCAGTGGTGAGCGGTATAACACCGGGGAGCTGTTTTTT.

The V and J genes are TRBV5-1 and TRBJ1-6, with D uncertain. The CDR3 has 17 residues. The V end was cut by 0 bases, the J end by 0 bases, with 10 bases between. Germline-derived CDR1 and CDR2 are SGHRS and YFSETQ. The CDR3 reads CASSLAQVNSYNSPLHF. The CDR3 DNA reads TGCGCCAGCAGCTTGGCCCAGGTGAACTCCTATAATTCACCCCTCCACTTT.

The J gene is TRBJ1-2, the V gene TRBV6-6; weak D call: TRBD1 (6 bases). The CDR3 totals 12 residues. Germline CDR1 and CDR2: MNHNY and SVGAGI (reference sequence). With 6 bases removed from V and 6 bases from J, the gap between germline ends came to 11 bases. The DNA of the CDR3 is TGTGCCAGCAGCTTCCGGACAGATGGCTACACCTTC. It encodes CASSFRTDGYTF.

V usage is TRBV15 and J usage is TRBJ2-5; TRBD2 might be the D (6 bases). This CDR3 contains 16 residues. Germline V lookup: CDR1 LNHNV, CDR2 YYDKDF (reference sequence). V gave up 0 bases and J gave up 4 bases, with 15 bases separating them. DNA of the CDR3: TGTGCCACCAGCAGAGATGGTAGAAGCGGGTTAGAGACCCAGTACTTC. It is translated as CATSRDGRSGLETQYF.

The gene calls are TRBV11-2 and TRBJ1-1; 10 bases fit TRBD1. J gave up 3 bases and V 5 bases, and 9 bases lay outside the gene matches. Per germline, CDR1 SGHAT and CDR2 FQNNGV. The CDR3 extends over 16 amino acids. CDR3 coding DNA: TGTGCCAGCAGCCCAAGACAGGGGGCAATCCACACTGAAGCTTTCTTT. Amino acid sequence: CASSPRQGAIHTEAFF.

V gene TRBV4-1 combines with J gene TRBJ2-5; 11 bases are shared with TRBD1. The CDR3 runs 15 residues. The germline CDR1 and CDR2 sequences are MGHRA and YSYEKL. J gave up 2 bases and V 3 bases, and 2 bases lay outside the gene matches. The CDR3 DNA reads as TGCGCCAGCAGCCAGGGGACAGGGGGGCAAGAGACCCAGTACTTC. Translating it yields CASSQGTGGQETQYF.

Note on this clone: Other DNA sequences in the same sample also yield this CDR3. The chain is built from TRBV19 and TRBJ2-3; the match to TRBD2 covers 7 bases. The CDR3 extends over 18 amino acids. Germline V gene sequence: CDR1 LNHDA, CDR2 SQIVND (reference sequence). CDR3 loop: CARRKLEGLAVSTDTQYF. CDR3 in DNA: TGTGCTCGTAGGAAGTTGGAGGGTCTAGCGGTTAGCACAGATACGCAGTATTTT.

The chain is built from TRBV5-6 and TRBJ2-3; 10 bases line up with TRBD2. Germline V gene lookup returns CDR1 SGHDT and CDR2 YYEEEE. The CDR3 spans 18 residues. V was clipped by 2 bases and J by 2 bases; unmatched bases: 11. The CDR3 spells CASSFLTAGGDLTDTQYF. DNA for the CDR3: TGTGCCAGCAGCTTCCTAACAGCGGGAGGGGACCTCACAGATACGCAGTATTTT.

The CDR3 region is CASSLSSSGQLTF. The CDR3 bases are TGTGCCAGCAGCTTAAGCTCGTCGGGACAGCTCACCTTC. V usage is TRBV7-3 and J usage is TRBJ1-2; the match to TRBD1 covers 7 bases. Germline assignment: CDR1 SGHTA and CDR2 FQGTGA. This CDR3 spans 13 amino acids. J was trimmed by 13 bases and V by 1 base; bases with no gene match: 9.

This chain joins TRBV28 and TRBJ2-7; D gene ambiguous. The CDR3 sequence is 14 residues long. Trimming left V 5 bases short and J 0 bases short, with 11 bases between. CDR1 and CDR2 (germline): MDHEN, SYDVKM. The CDR3 region is CASSKLPPSYEQYF. CDR3 DNA: TGTGCCAGCAGTAAACTTCCTCCCTCCTACGAGCAGTACTTC.